This T cell receptor (beta chain) was recovered during a study of beta chain features in type 1 diabetes. This clone was seen more than once but under ten times. Its matching antigen is unknown. Findings and limits, study-wide: In patients and controls equally, PCR might favor templates that are shorter. All four CD4+ subsets of Type 1 diabetes patients contained TCRB CDR3s that were moderately but significantly shorter. Lower insertion and higher deletion counts appeared at VDJ junctions in type 1 diabetes patients.

Expressed TCRB transcripts were sequenced, since all the RNA that had been isolated was reverse transcribed. Profiled with immunoSEQ multiplex PCR; TCRdb holds only in-frame clones, not every one. The sample carries just under 150,000 clones, about 10% recorded once. Every participating donor gave one draw, a heparinised blood sample averaging approximately 120 mL. The source is a man between 18 and 35 years old in good health. What was sequenced was naive CD4+ T cells from blood.

Here the CDR3 DNA reads TGTGCCAGCGGTAGCTCCTACGAGCAGTACTTC. It translates to CASGSSYEQYF. The J gene is TRBJ2-7, the V gene TRBV6-5; D unresolved. The CDR3 spans 11 residues. The V gene lost 8 bases and the J gene lost 0 bases, with 5 bases spanning the gap. Germline lookup yields CDR1 MNHEY and CDR2 SVGAGI.